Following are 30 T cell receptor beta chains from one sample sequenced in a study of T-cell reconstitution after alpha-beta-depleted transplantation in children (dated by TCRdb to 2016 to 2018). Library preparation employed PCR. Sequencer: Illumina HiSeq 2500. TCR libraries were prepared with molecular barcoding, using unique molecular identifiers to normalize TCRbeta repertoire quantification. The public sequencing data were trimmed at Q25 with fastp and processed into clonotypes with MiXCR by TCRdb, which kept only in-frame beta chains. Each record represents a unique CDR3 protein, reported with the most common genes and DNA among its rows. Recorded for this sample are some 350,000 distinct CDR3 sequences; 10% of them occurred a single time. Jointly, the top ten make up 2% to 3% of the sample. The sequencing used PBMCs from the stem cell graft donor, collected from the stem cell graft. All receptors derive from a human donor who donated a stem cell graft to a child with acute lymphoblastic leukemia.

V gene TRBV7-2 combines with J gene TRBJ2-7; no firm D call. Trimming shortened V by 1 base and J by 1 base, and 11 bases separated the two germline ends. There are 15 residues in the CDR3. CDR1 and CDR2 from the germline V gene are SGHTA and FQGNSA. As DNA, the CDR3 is TGTGCCAGCAGCTTAGTATCGCTAGTATCCTACGAGCAGTACTTC. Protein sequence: CASSLVSLVSYEQYF.

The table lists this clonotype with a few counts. The CDR3 sequence: CASSIEGLARETQYF. Written as DNA, the CDR3 is TGTGCCAGTAGTATCGAAGGACTAGCCCGAGAGACCCAGTACTTC. The chain has TRBV19 and TRBJ2-5; 8 positions agree with TRBD2. J gave up 4 bases and V 3 bases, and 7 bases lay outside the gene matches. CDR3 length: 15 amino acids. The germline gives CDR1 LNHDA, CDR2 SQIVND (reference sequence).

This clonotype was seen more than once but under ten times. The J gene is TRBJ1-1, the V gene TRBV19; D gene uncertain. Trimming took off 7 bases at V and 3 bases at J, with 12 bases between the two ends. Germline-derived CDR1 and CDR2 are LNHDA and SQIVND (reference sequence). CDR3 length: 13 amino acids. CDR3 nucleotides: TGTGCCAGTAAAGATGCCGCCTACACTGAAGCTTTCTTT. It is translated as CASKDAAYTEAFF.

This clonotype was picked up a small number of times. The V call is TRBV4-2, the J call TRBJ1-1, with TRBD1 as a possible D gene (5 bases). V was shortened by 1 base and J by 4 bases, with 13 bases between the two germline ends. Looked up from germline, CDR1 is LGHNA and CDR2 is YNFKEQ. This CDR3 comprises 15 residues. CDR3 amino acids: CASSQGRGARTEAFF. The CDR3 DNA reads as TGTGCCAGCAGCCAAGGGCGGGGCGCCCGCACTGAAGCTTTCTTT.

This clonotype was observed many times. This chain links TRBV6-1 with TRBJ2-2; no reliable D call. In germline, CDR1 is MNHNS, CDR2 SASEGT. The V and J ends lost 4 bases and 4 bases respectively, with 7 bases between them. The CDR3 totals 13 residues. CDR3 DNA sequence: TGTGCCAGCAGTGGCCGACCCACCGGGGAGCTGTTTTTT. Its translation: CASSGRPTGELFF.

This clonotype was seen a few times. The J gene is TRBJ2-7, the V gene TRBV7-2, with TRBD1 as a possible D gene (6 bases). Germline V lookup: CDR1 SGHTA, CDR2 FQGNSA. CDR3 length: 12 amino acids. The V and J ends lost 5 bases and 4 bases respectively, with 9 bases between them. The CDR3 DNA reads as TGTGCCAGCAGCCGCGGACAGTACGAGCAGTACTTC. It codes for CASSRGQYEQYF.

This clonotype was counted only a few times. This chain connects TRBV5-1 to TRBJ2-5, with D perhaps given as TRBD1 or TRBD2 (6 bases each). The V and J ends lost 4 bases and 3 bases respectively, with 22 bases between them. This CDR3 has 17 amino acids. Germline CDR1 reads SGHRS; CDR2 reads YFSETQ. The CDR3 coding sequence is TGCGCCAGCAGCCATTGGAAGGTTTGGAGGGGGGAAGAGACCCAGTACTTC. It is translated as CASSHWKVWRGEETQYF.

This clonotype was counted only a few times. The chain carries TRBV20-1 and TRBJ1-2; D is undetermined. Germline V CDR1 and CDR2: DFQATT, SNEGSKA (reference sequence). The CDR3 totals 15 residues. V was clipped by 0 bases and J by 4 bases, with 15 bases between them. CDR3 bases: TGCAGTGCTAGAGACCCAAGTCCCTACGGCTATGGCTACACCTTC. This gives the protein CSARDPSPYGYGYTF.

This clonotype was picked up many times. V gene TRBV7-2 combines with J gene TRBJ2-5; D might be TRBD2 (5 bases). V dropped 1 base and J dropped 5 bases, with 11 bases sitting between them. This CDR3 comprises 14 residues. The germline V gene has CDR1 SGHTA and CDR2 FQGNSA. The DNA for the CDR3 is TGTGCCAGCAGCTTAGGAGGCGGGCCGGAGACCCAGTACTTC. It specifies CASSLGGGPETQYF. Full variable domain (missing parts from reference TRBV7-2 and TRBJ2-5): GAGVSQSPSNKVTEKGKDVELRCDPISGHTALYWYRQSLGQGLEFLIYFQGNSAPDKSGLPSDRFSAERTGGSVSTLTIQRTQQEDSAVYLCASSLGGGPETQYFGPGTRLLVL.

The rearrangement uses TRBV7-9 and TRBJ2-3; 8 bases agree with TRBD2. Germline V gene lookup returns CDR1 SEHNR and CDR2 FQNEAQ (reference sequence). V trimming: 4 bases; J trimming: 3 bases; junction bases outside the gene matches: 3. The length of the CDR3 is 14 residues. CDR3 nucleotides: TGTGCCAGCAGCTCCCGGGGGGGGACAGATACGCAGTATTTT. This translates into CASSSRGGTDTQYF.

CDR3 protein: CASSLPMGNIQYF. The CDR3, as DNA: TGCGCCAGCAGCCTGCCCATGGGAAACATTCAGTACTTC. V usage is TRBV4-1 and J usage is TRBJ2-4; D gene unclear. Germline assignment: CDR1 MGHRA and CDR2 YSYEKL. The germline V and J ends were trimmed by 4 bases and 6 bases, with 10 bases remaining between them. CDR3 length: 13 residues.

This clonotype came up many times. CDR3 in DNA: TGTGCCAGCAAAAGACAGGTTTTCACAGATACGCAGTATTTT. Translated, it gives CASKRQVFTDTQYF. This chain connects TRBV7-9 to TRBJ2-3; tentative D call: TRBD1 (6 bases). The germline V and J ends were trimmed by 7 bases and 2 bases, with 13 bases remaining between them. This CDR3 contains 14 residues. From germline, CDR1 is SEHNR and CDR2 FQNEAQ (reference sequence).

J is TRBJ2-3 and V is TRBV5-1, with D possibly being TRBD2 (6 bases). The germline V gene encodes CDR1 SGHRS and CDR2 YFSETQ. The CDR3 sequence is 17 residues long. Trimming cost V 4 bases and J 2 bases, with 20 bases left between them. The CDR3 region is CASSAGRPGPTTDTQYF. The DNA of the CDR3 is TGCGCCAGCAGCGCGGGACGGCCGGGGCCCACCACAGATACGCAGTATTTT.

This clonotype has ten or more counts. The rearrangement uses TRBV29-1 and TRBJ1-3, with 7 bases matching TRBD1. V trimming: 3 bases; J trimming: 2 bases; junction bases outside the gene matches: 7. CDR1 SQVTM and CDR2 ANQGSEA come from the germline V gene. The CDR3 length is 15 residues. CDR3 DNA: TGCAGCGTTGAGATACAGGGGCGCCCTGGAAACACCATATATTTT. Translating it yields CSVEIQGRPGNTIYF.

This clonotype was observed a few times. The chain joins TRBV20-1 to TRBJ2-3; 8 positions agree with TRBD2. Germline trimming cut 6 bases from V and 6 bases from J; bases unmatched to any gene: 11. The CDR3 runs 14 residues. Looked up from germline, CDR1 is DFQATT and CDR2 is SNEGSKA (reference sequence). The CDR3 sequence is CSAATSGLVDTQYF. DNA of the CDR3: TGCAGTGCGGCTACTAGCGGCCTAGTGGATACGCAGTATTTT.

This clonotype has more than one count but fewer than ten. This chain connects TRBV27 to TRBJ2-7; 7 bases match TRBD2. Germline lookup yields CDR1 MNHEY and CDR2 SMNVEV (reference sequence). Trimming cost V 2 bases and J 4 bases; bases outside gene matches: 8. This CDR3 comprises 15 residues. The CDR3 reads CASSLNGGRVYEQYF. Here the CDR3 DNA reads TGTGCCAGCAGTTTAAACGGCGGGAGAGTGTACGAGCAGTACTTC.

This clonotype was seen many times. This CDR3 is CASSQTEGGMLRVTQYF. The CDR3 nucleotides are TGCGCCAGCAGCCAAACGGAAGGCGGGATGCTTCGGGTTACGCAGTATTTT. The chain recombines TRBV4-1 with TRBJ2-3, with TRBD2 as a possible D gene (6 bases). Trimming cost V 2 bases and J 8 bases, with 23 bases left between them. Germline-derived CDR1 and CDR2 are MGHRA and YSYEKL. The CDR3 totals 17 residues.

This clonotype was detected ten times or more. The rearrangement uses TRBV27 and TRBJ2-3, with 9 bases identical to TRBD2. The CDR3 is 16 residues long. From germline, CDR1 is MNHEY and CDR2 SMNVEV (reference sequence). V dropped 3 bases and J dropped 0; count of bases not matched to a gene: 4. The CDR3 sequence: CASSLLTSGSTDTQYF. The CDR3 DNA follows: TGTGCCAGCAGTTTGTTGACTAGCGGTAGCACAGATACGCAGTATTTT.

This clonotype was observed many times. CDR3 bases: TGTGCCAGCAGTTTAAGTCTAGCGGGAGGTGTGCAGTTCTTC. Translating it yields CASSLSLAGGVQFF. The chain recombines TRBV12-3 or TRBV12-4 with TRBJ2-1; 11 bases map to TRBD2. The trim removed 2 bases at V and 12 bases at J, leaving 6 bases unmatched. The CDR3 covers 14 residues.

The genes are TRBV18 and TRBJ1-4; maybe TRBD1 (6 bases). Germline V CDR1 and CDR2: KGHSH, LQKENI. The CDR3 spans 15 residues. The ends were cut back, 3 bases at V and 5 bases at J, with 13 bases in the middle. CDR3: CASSPPETGNEKLFF. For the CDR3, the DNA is TGTGCCAGCTCACCGCCCGAAACAGGGAATGAAAAACTGTTTTTT. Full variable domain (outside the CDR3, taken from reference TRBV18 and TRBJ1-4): NAGVMQNPRHLVRRRGQEARLRCSPMKGHSHVYWYRQLPEEGLKFMVYLQKENIIDESGMPKERFSAEFPKEGPSILRIQQVVRGDSAAYFCASSPPETGNEKLFFGSGTQLSVL.

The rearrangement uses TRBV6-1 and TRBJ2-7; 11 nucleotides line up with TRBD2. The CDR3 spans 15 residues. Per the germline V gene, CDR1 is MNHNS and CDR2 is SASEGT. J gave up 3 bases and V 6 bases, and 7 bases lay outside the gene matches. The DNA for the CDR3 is TGTGCCAGCAGCCGTCCACTAGCGGGAGACTACGAGCAGTACTTC. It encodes CASSRPLAGDYEQYF.

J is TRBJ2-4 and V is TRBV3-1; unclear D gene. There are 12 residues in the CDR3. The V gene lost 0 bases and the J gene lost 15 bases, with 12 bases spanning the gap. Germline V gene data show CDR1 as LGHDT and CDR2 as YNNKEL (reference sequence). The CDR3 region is CASSQDNGRPYF. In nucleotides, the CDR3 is TGTGCCAGCAGCCAAGATAATGGACGCCCGTACTTC.

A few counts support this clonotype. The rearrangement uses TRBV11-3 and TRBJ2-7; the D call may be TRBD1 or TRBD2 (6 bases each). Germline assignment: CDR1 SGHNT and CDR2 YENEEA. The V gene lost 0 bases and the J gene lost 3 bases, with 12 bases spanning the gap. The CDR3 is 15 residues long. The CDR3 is CASSLEGGPSYEQYF. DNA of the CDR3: TGTGCCAGCAGCTTAGAAGGGGGGCCCAGCTACGAGCAGTACTTC. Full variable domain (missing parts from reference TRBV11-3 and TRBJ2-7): EAGVVQSPRYKIIEKKQPVAFWCNPISGHNTLYWYLQNLGQGPELLIRYENEEAVDDSQLPKDRFSAERLKGVDSTLKIQPAELGDSAVYLCASSLEGGPSYEQYFGPGTRLTVT.

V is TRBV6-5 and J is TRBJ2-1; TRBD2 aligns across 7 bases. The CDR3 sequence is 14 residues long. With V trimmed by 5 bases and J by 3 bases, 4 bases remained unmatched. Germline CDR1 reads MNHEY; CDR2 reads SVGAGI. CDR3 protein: CASSTLADYNEQFF. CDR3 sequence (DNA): TGTGCCAGCAGTACCCTAGCGGACTACAATGAGCAGTTCTTC.

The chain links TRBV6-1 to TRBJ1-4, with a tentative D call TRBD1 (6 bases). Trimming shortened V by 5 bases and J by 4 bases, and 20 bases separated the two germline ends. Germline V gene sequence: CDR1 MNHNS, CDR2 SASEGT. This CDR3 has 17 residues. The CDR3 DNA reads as TGTGCCAGCAGTACACTGTTCCCGCAAGGGGGTAATGAAAAACTGTTTTTT. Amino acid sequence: CASSTLFPQGGNEKLFF.

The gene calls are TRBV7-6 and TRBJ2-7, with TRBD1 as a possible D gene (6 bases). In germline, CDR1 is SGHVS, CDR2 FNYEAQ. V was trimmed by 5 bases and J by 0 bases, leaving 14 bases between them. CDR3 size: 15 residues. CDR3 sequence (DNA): TGTGCCAGCAGCCTAAAATGGGACACCTCCTACGAGCAGTACTTC. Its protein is CASSLKWDTSYEQYF.

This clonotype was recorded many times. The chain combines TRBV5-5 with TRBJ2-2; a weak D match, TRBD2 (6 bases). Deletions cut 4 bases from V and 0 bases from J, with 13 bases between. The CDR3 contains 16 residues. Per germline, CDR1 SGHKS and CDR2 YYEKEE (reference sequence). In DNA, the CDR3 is TGTGCCAGCAGCAAGACTAGTGTAACGAACACCGGGGAGCTGTTTTTT. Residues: CASSKTSVTNTGELFF.

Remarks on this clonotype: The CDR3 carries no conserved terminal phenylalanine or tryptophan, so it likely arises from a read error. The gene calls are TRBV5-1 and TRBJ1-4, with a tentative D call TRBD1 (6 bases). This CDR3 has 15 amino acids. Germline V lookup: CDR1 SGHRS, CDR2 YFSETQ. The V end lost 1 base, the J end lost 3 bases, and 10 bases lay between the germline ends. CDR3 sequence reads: CASSLLPGANEKLFY. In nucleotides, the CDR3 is TGCGCCAGCAGCTTGCTGCCAGGGGCTAATGAAAAACTGTTTTAT.

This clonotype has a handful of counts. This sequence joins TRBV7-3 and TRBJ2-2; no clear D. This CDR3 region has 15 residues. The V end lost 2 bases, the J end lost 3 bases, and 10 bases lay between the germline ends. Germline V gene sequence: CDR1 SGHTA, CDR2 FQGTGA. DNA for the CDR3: TGTGCCAGCAGCTTACACAGCCCTTACACCGGGGAGCTGTTTTTT. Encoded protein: CASSLHSPYTGELFF.

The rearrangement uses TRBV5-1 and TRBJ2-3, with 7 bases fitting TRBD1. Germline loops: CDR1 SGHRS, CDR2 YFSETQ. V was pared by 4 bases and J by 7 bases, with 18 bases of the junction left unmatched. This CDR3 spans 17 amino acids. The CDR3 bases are TGCGCCAGCAGCCGCGACAGGGACGGCCACGTTCAGTATACGCAGTATTTT. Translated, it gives CASSRDRDGHVQYTQYF.